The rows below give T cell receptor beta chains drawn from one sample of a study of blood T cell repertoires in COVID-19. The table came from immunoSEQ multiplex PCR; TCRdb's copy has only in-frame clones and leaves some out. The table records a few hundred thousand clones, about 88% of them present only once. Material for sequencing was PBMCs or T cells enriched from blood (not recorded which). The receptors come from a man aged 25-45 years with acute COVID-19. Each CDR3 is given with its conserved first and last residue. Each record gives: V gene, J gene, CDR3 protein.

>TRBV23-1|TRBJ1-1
CASSQSQGGTEAFF
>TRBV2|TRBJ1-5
CASSVRLTVHSNQPQHF
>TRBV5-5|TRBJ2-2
CASSLSGGMNTGELFF
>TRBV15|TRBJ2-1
CATSRTGTGYNEQFF
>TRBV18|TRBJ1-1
CASSPPGSGNTEAFF
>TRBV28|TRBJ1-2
CAISDWTGGGYTF
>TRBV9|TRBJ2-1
CASSPPRGGRGYNEQFF
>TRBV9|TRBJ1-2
CASSQTGTNYGYTF
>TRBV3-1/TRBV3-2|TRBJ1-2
CASSQGTQYGYTF
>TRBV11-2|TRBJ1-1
CASSLVQGIVVNTEAFF
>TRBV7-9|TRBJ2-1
CASSQKSGRGSSYNEQFF
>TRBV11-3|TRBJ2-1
CASSLLAGNEQFF
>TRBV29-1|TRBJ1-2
CSVGDSPNYGYTF
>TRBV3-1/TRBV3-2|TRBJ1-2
CASRTGTGGGYTF
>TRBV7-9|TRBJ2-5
CASILAGGWTQYF
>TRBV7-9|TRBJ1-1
CASSPSLLDSMNTEAFF
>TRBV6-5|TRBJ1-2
CASRQGRPYGYTF
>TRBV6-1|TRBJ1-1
CASSELEISGGAFF
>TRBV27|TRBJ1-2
CASGRTGNYGYTF
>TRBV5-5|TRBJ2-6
CASNYPGQISSGANVLTF
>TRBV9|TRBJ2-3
CASSATSGRPDTQYF
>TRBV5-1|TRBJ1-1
CASSLRQGATEAFF
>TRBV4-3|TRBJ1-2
CASSKTGEGYTF
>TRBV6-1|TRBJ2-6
CASSALVGRGDSGANVLTF
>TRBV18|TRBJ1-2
CASSPRDTGERGYTF
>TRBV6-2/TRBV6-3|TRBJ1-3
CASSPRNSGNTIYF
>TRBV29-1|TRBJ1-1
CSGQGMEAFF
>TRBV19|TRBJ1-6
CASGGRRGNSPLHF
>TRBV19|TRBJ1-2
CASSTRVERGYTF
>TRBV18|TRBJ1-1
CASSRLTANTEAFF
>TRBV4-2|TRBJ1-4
CASRRTGQGEEKLFF
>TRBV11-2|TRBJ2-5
CASSFDPTRGETQYF
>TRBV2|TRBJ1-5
CASTSLQGGNQPQHF